The clone carrying this T cell receptor beta chain was found a few times. Its target is not known. V lost 1 base and J lost 5; bases outside the gene matches: 9. The CDR3 totals 17 residues. The V gene's germline CDR1 is MNHEY and CDR2 SMNVEV (reference sequence). A second roughly 6 to 12 cycle PCR used barcoded and J-beta primers. TCRdb recomputed calls from the 5' RACE reads with MiXCR, one row per CDR3 protein. The top ten hold roughly 12% of the sample, which has 980,000 or so distinct CDR3 sequences, 48% seen once. This entry belongs to a study of blood T cells in healthy people across ages. Broader study findings: Versus aged donors, long-lived donors had higher diversity and more naive CD4+ cells. Unknown donor CMV status possibly confounded expanded clonotype changes. It was held that diversity estimates obtained from one million T cells represented underestimates. In older individuals, TCR beta diversity per million T cells was lower, falling roughly linearly with age.

Sample: blood. The chain employs TRBV27 and TRBJ2-7, with 12 bases that match TRBD2. The receptor was isolated from a man aged 30 to 45 in good health. The CDR3 sequence: CASSLLGGLAGHHEQYF. In DNA, the CDR3 is TGTGCCAGCAGTTTATTGGGCGGACTAGCGGGGCACCACGAGCAGTACTTC.